This T cell receptor beta chain was captured in a study of CD8+ T cells in alopecia areata. Study overall: Twice a day, 5 to 10 mg of oral tofacitinib was administered to treated patients.

Reverse transcribed after extraction, RNA yielded cDNA as the sequencing template. Assay used: immunoSEQ multiplex PCR; TCRdb lists only in-frame clones, some missing. The table shows hundreds of thousands of clones, with roughly three fifths occurring only once. Treatment given: oral pan-JAK inhibitor, 5-10 mg twice daily. Punch biopsies of lesional scalp, plus peripheral blood, were taken from alopecia areata patients. Trimming left V 0 bases short and J 1 base short, with 10 bases between. Germline CDR1 and CDR2: SGHRS and YFSETQ. This CDR3 comprises 15 residues. This clone was seen only once. The antigen is not known. The same CDR3 arises from other DNA sequences in this sample as well. Study conclusions and caveats: Significant decreases in scalp clonality and expanded CD8+ clones followed tofacitinib treatment. The presence of one nonresponder keeps the tie between baseline CD8+ expansion and response uncertain.

This specimen consisted of CD4+ T cells sorted from blood, obtained at approximately week 45, from a patient treated with tofacitinib. This sequence joins TRBV5-1 and TRBJ1-2; tentatively, D is TRBD1 (5 bases). This sequence was found in a human donor with alopecia areata. In nucleotides, the CDR3 is TGCGCCAGCAGCTTGGGAGGGGACCGTAACTATGGCTACACCTTC. Translation: CASSLGGDRNYGYTF. Drawing the rest from reference TRBV5-1 and TRBJ1-2, the complete variable domain is KAGVTQTPRYLIKTRGQQVTLSCSPISGHRSVSWYQQTPGQGLQFLFEYFSETQRNKGNFPGRFSGRQFSNSRSEMNVSTLELGDSALYLCASSLGGDRNYGYTFGSGTRLTVV.